Here is one T cell receptor beta chain with its context. Its antigen is unknown. The sample originates from a study of siplizumab effects on memory and regulatory T cells. Overall study findings and caveats: Confirmation was lacking for the suppressive function of proliferating Tregs derived from siplizumab cultures. A major contribution to the alloresponse seemed to be made by naive T cells, which seemed more diverse than memory cells.

Looked up from germline, CDR1 is MNHNS and CDR2 is SASEGT. The V and J ends lost 7 bases and 0 bases respectively, with 10 bases between them. The CDR3 sequence is 14 residues long. Per-sample assaying covered about 10^5 TCR templates. This table comes from immunoSEQ multiplex PCR, and its TCRdb copy is limited to in-frame clones, with some not included. Of more than 85,000 clones in the sample, over 80% are singletons; the top ten hold about 16%. The genes are TRBV6-1 and TRBJ1-5; no clear D. The sequence came from a human donor in good health. The specimen sequenced was CD4+ T cells sorted from blood. CDR3 residues: CASIWGNSNQPQHF. DNA for the CDR3: TGTGCCAGCATTTGGGGTAATAGCAATCAGCCCCAGCATTTT.